This TCR beta chain was observed in a study of T cell changes during pregnancy in multiple sclerosis. The CDR3 covers 15 residues. Germline-derived CDR1 and CDR2 are MGHDK and SYGVNS. V lost 4 bases and J lost 6; bases outside the gene matches: 8. Using immunoSEQ multiplex PCR, the repertoire was profiled, and TCRdb retains in-frame clones only, with some absent. The sample lists tens of thousands of clones; 80% to 95% were seen once. The chain is built from TRBV25-1 and TRBJ1-1; 10 bases line up with TRBD1. The specimen comprised peripheral blood, sampled in the second trimester of pregnancy. The clonotype was recovered from a female donor with multiple sclerosis, enrolled in a pregnancy study. CDR3 sequence (DNA): TGTGCCAGCAGTGCCACCCTAGGACAGGGGGCTGAAGCTTTCTTT. Protein sequence: CASSATLGQGAEAFF. Together with reference TRBV25-1 and TRBJ1-1, the CDR3 gives the full variable domain: EADIYQTPRYLVIGTGKKITLECSQTMGHDKMYWYQQDPGMELHLIHYSYGVNSTEKGDLSSESTVSRIRTEHFPLTLESARPSHTSQYLCASSATLGQGAEAFFGQGTRLTVV.